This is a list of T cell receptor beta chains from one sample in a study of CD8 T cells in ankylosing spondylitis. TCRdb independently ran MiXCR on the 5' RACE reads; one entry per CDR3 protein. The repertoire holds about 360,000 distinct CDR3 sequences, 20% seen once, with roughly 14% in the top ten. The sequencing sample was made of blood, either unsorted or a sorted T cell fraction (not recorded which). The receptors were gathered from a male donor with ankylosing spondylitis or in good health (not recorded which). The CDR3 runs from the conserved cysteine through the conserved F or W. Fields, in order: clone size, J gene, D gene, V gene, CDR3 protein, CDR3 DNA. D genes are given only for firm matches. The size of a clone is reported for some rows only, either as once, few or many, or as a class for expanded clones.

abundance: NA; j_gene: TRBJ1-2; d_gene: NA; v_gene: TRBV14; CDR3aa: CASSRLGRQMSYGYTF; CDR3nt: TGTGCCAGCAGCCGCCTAGGACGGCAAATGAGCTATGGCTACACCTTC
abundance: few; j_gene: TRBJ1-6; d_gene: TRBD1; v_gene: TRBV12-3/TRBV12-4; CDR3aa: CASTDRVIGSPLHF; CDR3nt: TGTGCCAGCACCGACAGGGTTATCGGTTCACCCCTCCACTTT
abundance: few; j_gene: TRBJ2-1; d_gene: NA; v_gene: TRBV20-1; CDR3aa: CSASGFGVWLYNEQFF; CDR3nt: TGCAGTGCTAGTGGTTTCGGGGTTTGGTTATACAATGAGCAGTTCTTC
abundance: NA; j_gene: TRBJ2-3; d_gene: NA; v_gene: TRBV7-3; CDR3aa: CASSLTGHTTDTQYF; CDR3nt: TGTGCCAGCAGCTTAACAGGGCACACCACAGATACGCAGTATTTT
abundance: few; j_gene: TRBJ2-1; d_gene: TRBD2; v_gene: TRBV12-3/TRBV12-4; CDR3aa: CASSATSGAFISEQFF; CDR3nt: TGTGCCAGCAGTGCAACTAGCGGGGCTTTTATTAGTGAGCAGTTCTTC
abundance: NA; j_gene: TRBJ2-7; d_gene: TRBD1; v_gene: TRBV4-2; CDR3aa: CASSQEETGGYEQYF; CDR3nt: TGTGCCAGCAGCCAAGAGGAGACAGGGGGCTACGAGCAGTACTTC
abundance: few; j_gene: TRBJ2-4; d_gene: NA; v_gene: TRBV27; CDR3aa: CASSLLGAKNIQYF; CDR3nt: TGTGCCAGCAGTCTCCTGGGGGCCAAAAACATTCAGTACTTC
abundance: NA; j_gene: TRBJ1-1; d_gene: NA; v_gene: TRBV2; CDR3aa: CAARRGMNTEAFF; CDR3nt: TGTGCCGCACGACGGGGGATGAACACTGAAGCTTTCTTT
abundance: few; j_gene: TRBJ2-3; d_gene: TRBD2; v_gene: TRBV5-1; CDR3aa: CASSSWTSGGASTDTQYF; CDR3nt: TGCGCCAGCAGCTCCTGGACTAGCGGGGGGGCTAGCACAGATACGCAGTATTTT
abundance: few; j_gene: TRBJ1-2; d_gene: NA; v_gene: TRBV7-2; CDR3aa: CASSSTPNYGYTF; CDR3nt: TGTGCCAGCAGCTCTACACCTAACTATGGCTACACCTTC
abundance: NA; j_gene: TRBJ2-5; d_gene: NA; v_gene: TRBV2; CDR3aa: CASRSPRGPETQYF; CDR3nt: TGTGCCAGCAGAAGCCCACGGGGGCCGGAGACCCAGTACTTC
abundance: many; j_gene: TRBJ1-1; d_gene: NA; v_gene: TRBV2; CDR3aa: CASLTSQNTEAFF; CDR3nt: TGTGCCAGCCTGACCTCCCAGAACACTGAAGCTTTCTTT
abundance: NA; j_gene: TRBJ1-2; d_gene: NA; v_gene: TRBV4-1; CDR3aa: CASSQGGWEGYTF; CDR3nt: TGCGCCAGCAGCCAGGGAGGTTGGGAAGGCTACACCTTC
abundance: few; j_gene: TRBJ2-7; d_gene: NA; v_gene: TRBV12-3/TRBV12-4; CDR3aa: CASSSVAELYEQYF; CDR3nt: TGTGCCAGCAGTTCGGTGGCAGAGCTTTACGAGCAGTACTTC
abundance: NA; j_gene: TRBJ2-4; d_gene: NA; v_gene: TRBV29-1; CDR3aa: CSVSRGRGLAKNIQYF; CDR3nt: TGCAGCGTTTCCAGAGGACGAGGACTAGCCAAAAACATTCAGTACTTC
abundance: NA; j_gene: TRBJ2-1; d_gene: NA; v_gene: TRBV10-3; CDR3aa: CAANPRGHEQFF; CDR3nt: TGTGCCGCAAACCCGAGAGGCCATGAGCAGTTCTTC
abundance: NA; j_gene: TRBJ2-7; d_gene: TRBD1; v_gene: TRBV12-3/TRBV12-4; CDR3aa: CASSSSGTGLFEQYF; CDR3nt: TGTGCCAGCAGCAGTTCCGGGACAGGCCTCTTCGAGCAGTACTTC
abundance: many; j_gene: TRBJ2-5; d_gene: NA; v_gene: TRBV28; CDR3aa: CASSPRGDLKETQYF; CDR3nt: TGTGCCAGCAGCCCGAGGGGGGACCTAAAAGAGACCCAGTACTTC
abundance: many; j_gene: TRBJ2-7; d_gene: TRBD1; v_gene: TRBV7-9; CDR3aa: CASSPGQGFSYEQYF; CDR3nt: TGTGCCAGCAGCCCCGGACAGGGTTTCTCCTACGAGCAGTACTTC
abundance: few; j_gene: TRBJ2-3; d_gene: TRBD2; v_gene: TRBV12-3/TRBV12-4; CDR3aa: CASSPYSGGLNTQYF; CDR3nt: TGTGCCAGCAGCCCCTACAGCGGGGGGCTCAATACGCAGTATTTT
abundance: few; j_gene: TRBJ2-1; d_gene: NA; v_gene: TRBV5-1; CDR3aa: CASSSYSYNEQFF; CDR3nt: TGCGCCAGCAGCTCTTACTCCTACAATGAGCAGTTCTTC
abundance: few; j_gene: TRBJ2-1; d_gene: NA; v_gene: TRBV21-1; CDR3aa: CASSKEWTGWHEQFF; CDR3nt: TGTGCCAGCAGCAAAGAGTGGACAGGGTGGCATGAGCAGTTCTTC
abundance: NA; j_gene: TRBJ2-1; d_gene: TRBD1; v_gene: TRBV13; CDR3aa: CASSFRQGSWNEQFF; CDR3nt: TGTGCCAGCAGCTTTCGACAGGGAAGTTGGAATGAGCAGTTCTTC
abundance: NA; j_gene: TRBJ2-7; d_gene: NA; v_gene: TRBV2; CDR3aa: CASSEDRVYEQYF; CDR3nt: TGTGCCAGCAGTGAAGACAGGGTATACGAGCAGTACTTC
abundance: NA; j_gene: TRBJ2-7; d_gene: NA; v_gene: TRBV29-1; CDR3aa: CSVGAGPSYEQYF; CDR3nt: TGCAGCGTTGGGGCTGGTCCATCCTACGAGCAGTACTTC
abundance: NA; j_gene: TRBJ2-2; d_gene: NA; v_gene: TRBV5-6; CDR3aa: CASSLTGFGGELFF; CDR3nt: TGTGCCAGCAGCTTGACAGGCTTCGGGGGGGAGCTGTTTTTT
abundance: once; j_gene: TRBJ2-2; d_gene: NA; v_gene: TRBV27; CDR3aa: CASSPYHQGGNPGELLF; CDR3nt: TGTGCCAGCAGTCCATACCATCAGGGGGGGAACCCCGGGGAGCTGCTTTTT
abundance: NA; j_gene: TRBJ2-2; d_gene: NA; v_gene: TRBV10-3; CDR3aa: CAIKDSNTGELFF; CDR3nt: TGTGCCATCAAGGACAGTAACACCGGGGAGCTGTTTTTT
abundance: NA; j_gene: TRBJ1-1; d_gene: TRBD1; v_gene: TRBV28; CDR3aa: CASSSGQGLVTEAFF; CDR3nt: TGTGCCAGCAGTTCGGGACAGGGCTTAGTCACTGAAGCTTTCTTT
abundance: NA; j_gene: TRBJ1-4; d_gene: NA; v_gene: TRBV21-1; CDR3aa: CASSKVDTRAVTNEKLFF; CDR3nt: TGTGCCAGCAGCAAAGTTGATACAAGGGCGGTAACTAATGAAAAACTGTTTTTT
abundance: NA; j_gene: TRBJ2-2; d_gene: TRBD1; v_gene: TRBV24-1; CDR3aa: CAARDSSSGELFF; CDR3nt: TGTGCCGCCCGGGACAGCTCGTCCGGGGAGCTGTTTTTT
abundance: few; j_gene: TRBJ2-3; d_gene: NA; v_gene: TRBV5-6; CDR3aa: CASSRGGAGVADTQYF; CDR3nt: TGTGCCAGCAGTCGTGGGGGGGCCGGGGTGGCAGATACGCAGTATTTT
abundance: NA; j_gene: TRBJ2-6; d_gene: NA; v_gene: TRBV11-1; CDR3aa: CASSFHPPGSGQGVGVLTF; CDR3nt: TGTGCCAGCAGCTTTCACCCCCCGGGATCGGGGCAGGGAGTGGGGGTCCTGACTTTC
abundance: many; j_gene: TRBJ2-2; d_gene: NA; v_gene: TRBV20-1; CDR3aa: CSVRNTGELFF; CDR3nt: TGCAGTGTTCGGAACACCGGGGAGCTGTTTTTT
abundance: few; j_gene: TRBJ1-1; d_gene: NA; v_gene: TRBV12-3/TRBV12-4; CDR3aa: CASSLVQSMNTEAFF; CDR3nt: TGTGCCAGCAGTTTAGTTCAGTCCATGAACACTGAAGCTTTCTTT
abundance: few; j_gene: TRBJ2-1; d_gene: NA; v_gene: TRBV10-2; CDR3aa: CASQGDEQFF; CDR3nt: TGCGCCAGCCAGGGTGATGAGCAGTTCTTC
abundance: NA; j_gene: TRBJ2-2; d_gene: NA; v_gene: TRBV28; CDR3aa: CASSLQGRGELFF; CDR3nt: TGTGCCAGCAGTCTGCAGGGGCGGGGGGAGCTGTTTTTT
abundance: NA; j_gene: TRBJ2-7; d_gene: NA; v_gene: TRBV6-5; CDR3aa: CASSYSDPAAYEQYF; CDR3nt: TGTGCCAGCAGTTATTCGGACCCGGCCGCTTACGAGCAGTACTTC
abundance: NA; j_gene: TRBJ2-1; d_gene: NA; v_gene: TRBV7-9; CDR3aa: CASSPPPGANNEQFF; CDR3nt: TGTGCCAGCAGCCCCCCCCCAGGGGCCAACAATGAGCAGTTCTTC
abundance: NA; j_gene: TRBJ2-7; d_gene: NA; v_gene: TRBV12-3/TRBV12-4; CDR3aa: CASSETRGNTYEQYF; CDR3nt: TGTGCCAGCAGTGAGACTCGGGGGAACACCTACGAGCAGTACTTC
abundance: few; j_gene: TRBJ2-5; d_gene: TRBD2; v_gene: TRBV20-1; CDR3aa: CSARGLAGSETQYF; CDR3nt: TGCAGTGCTAGAGGGCTAGCGGGGTCAGAGACCCAGTACTTC
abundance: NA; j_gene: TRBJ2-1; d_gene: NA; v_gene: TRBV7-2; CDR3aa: CASSSLGRREYNEQFF; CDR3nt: TGTGCCAGCAGCTCCTTGGGACGCAGGGAGTACAATGAGCAGTTCTTC
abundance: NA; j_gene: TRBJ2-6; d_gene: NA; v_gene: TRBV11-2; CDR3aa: CASSPQTTSGANVLTF; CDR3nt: TGTGCCAGCAGCCCACAGACAACCTCTGGGGCCAACGTCCTGACTTTC
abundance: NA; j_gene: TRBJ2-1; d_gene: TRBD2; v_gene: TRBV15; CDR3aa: CATSRERGGRSEQFF; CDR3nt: TGTGCCACCAGCAGAGAGCGGGGGGGCCGGAGTGAGCAGTTCTTC
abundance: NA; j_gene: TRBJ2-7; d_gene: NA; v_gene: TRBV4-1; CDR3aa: CASSQDFSAGYYEQYF; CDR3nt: TGCGCCAGCAGCCAAGATTTTTCGGCAGGATACTACGAGCAGTACTTC
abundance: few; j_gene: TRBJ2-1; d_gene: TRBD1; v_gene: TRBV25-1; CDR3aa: CASSALKGAHNEQFF; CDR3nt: TGTGCCAGCAGTGCACTAAAGGGGGCTCACAATGAGCAGTTCTTC
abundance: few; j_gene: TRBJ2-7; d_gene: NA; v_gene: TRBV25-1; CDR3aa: CASSEQNSYEQYF; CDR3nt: TGTGCCAGCAGTGAGCAGAACTCCTACGAGCAGTACTTC